This TCR beta chain was recorded in a study of blood T cells in healthy people across ages. Alongside a J-beta primer mix, a sample-barcoded 5' primer served in a second PCR lasting about 7 to 11 cycles. Sequencing yielded, for each sample, at least 2.5 million paired-end reads carrying CDR3. TCRdb re-derived calls from the 5' RACE reads in MiXCR, one entry per CDR3 protein. Of around 1.1 million distinct CDR3 sequences in the sample, 35% to 40% were seen once. Healthy Russian Caucasian donors spanned ages about 6 to 90 years. Researchers report isolating at least 7 million PBMCs per sample. Trimming pared 7 bases from V and 1 base from J, leaving 9 bases between. CDR1 is MNHEY and CDR2 is SVGAGI in the germline V gene. This CDR3 contains 13 residues.

The receptor comes from a man aged 18 to 29 in good health. The sample was blood. V is TRBV6-5 and J is TRBJ2-3, with a tentative D call TRBD2 (6 bases). CDR3 DNA: TGTGCCAGCATTGGCGGGGGCACAGATACGCAGTATTTT. It is translated as CASIGGGTDTQYF.